The 21 T cell receptor beta chains presented below share a single source sample, sequenced in a study of cytomegalovirus exposure and HLA in healthy donors. PCR involved 60 Vbeta and 13 Jbeta primers. Profiled with immunoSEQ multiplex PCR; TCRdb holds only in-frame clones, not every one. The sample table includes approximately 110,000 clones. The sequenced material came from PBMCs. Source of these receptors: a man aged 30 to 45 in good health and CMV-seronegative.

The CDR3 loop is CASSLAANEQFF. The CDR3 bases are TGTGCCAGCAGCTTGGCCGCGAATGAGCAGTTCTTC. The chain recombines TRBV5-4 with TRBJ2-1; no clear D gene. Germline CDR1 reads SGHNT; CDR2 reads YYREEE (reference sequence). The CDR3 has 12 amino acids. V lost 0 bases and J 7 bases, leaving 5 bases between the germline ends.

In the case of this clone: Relative to the germline gene, one junction end is altered; a read error may explain this. Other nucleotide sequences from this sample produce the same CDR3. The chain links TRBV15 to TRBJ1-2; TRBD1 aligns across 8 bases. Per the germline V gene, CDR1 is LNHNV and CDR2 is YYDKDF (reference sequence). CDR3 length: 12 residues. CDR3 sequence: CATSSGDRGYTF. The CDR3 coding sequence is TGCGCCACCAGCAGTGGGGACAGGGGCTACACCTTC.

This chain uses TRBV5-1 with TRBJ1-3, with 9 positions matching TRBD1. Germline V gene data show CDR1 as SGHRS and CDR2 as YFSETQ. The ends lost 4 bases at V and 1 base at J; junction bases unmatched: 9. The CDR3 totals 17 residues. CDR3: CASSPPVGTGSGNTIYF. CDR3 DNA: TGCGCCAGCAGCCCCCCCGTCGGGACAGGGTCTGGAAACACCATATATTTT.

This chain joins TRBV7-2 and TRBJ2-1, with 10 bases fitting TRBD2. The CDR3 covers 16 residues. Germline trimming cut 1 base from V and 6 bases from J; bases unmatched to any gene: 6. Germline V gives CDR1 SGHTA, CDR2 FQGNSA. Here the CDR3 DNA reads TGTGCCAGCAGCTTAGTGGAGCGGGAGGGGCTCAATGAGCAGTTCTTC. Translated, it gives CASSLVEREGLNEQFF.

V and J are TRBV2 and TRBJ2-7, with a tentative D call TRBD1 (6 bases). V was pared by 1 base and J by 9 bases, with 13 bases between. The CDR3 has 13 residues. The germline gives CDR1 SNHLY, CDR2 FYNNEI. The DNA for the CDR3 is TGTGCCAGCAGTGAAGAGGTCCAGGGGCGGCAGTACTTC. Protein sequence: CASSEEVQGRQYF. Combining the CDR3 with reference TRBV2 and TRBJ2-7 gives the whole variable domain EPEVTQTPSHQVTQMGQEVILRCVPISNHLYFYWYRQILGQKVEFLVSFYNNEISEKSEIFDDQFSVERPDGSNFTLKIRSTKLEDSAMYFCASSEEVQGRQYFGPGTRLTVT.

The gene calls are TRBV7-9 and TRBJ2-7; TRBD2 aligns across 7 bases. Germline lookup yields CDR1 SEHNR and CDR2 FQNEAQ (reference sequence). CDR3 length: 13 amino acids. The V segment lost 5 bases and the J segment 2 bases; nucleotides outside the gene matches: 3. The CDR3 here is CASSRAGPYEQYF. In nucleotides, the CDR3 is TGTGCCAGCAGCCGAGCGGGGCCCTACGAGCAGTACTTC.

V and J are TRBV29-1 and TRBJ2-1; TRBD2 agrees at 14 bases. Germline CDR1 and CDR2: SQVTM and ANQGSEA. V shed 5 bases, J shed 0 bases, and the junction held 9 bases outside the gene matches. This CDR3 comprises 18 residues. The CDR3 is CSVPRTSGRPSSYNEQFF. As DNA, the CDR3 is TGCAGCGTTCCCAGGACTAGCGGGAGGCCGAGCTCCTACAATGAGCAGTTCTTC.

V usage is TRBV7-2 and J usage is TRBJ2-5; 8 nucleotides align to TRBD2. Per germline, CDR1 SGHTA and CDR2 FQGNSA. This CDR3 has 15 residues. After removal of 6 bases from V and 2 bases from J, the junction contained 8 bases not matched to a gene. The CDR3 protein is CASRRQAGAQETQYF. The CDR3 coding sequence is TGTGCCAGCAGGCGGCAAGCGGGAGCACAAGAGACCCAGTACTTC.

This chain connects TRBV6-5 to TRBJ1-6, with unresolved D. V lost 0 bases and J 7 bases, leaving 4 bases between the germline ends. Germline V gene data show CDR1 as MNHEY and CDR2 as SVGAGI. The CDR3 extends over 13 amino acids. The CDR3 bases are TGTGCCAGCAGTTACTCTTCGAATTCACCCCTCCACTTT. This sequence encodes CASSYSSNSPLHF.

The CDR3 sequence is CASSAEGGRQPQHF. The CDR3 region has the DNA TGTGCCAGCAGCGCCGAGGGGGGGCGCCAGCCCCAGCATTTT. J is TRBJ1-5 and V is TRBV2; D is possibly TRBD1 (6 bases). V lost 6 bases and J 7 bases, leaving 16 bases between the germline ends. The CDR3 length is 14 residues. Germline values: CDR1 SNHLY, CDR2 FYNNEI.

The genes are TRBV10-3 and TRBJ2-1, with D perhaps matching TRBD1 (5 bases). V shed 6 bases and J shed 5 bases, with 11 bases lying between them. This CDR3 has 13 residues. Germline loops: CDR1 ENHRY, CDR2 SYGVKD. CDR3: CAIRVDKDNEQFF. The DNA for the CDR3 is TGTGCCATCAGGGTGGACAAAGACAATGAGCAGTTCTTC.

The CDR3, as DNA: TGTGCCAGCAGGTACGTCGGGGGAGACACTGAAGCTTTCTTT. Its protein product is CASRYVGGDTEAFF. This sequence joins TRBV6-5 and TRBJ1-1, with D possibly matching TRBD1 (5 bases). Germline-derived CDR1 and CDR2 are MNHEY and SVGAGI. The CDR3 spans 14 residues. V was shortened by 6 bases and J by 3 bases, with 14 bases between the two germline ends.

The rearrangement joins TRBV6-5 to TRBJ1-4; D uncertain. Trimming shortened V by 6 bases and J by 8 bases, and 13 bases separated the two germline ends. This CDR3 spans 13 amino acids. CDR1 and CDR2 (germline): MNHEY, SVGAGI. Here the CDR3 reads CASSRALGEKLFF. The DNA for the CDR3 is TGTGCCAGCAGCCGCGCCCTCGGGGAAAAACTGTTTTTT.

The chain carries TRBV6-1 and TRBJ2-1, with 12 bases matching TRBD2. The CDR3 consists of 15 residues. V dropped 6 bases and J dropped 4; count of bases not matched to a gene: 4. CDR1 and CDR2 from the germline V gene are MNHNS and SASEGT. DNA for the CDR3: TGTGCCAGCAGACGGACTAGCGGGGATTACAATGAGCAGTTCTTC. It specifies CASRRTSGDYNEQFF.

The CDR3 region is CASSTGLAGGGNEQFF. CDR3 DNA sequence: TGTGCCAGCAGCACGGGACTAGCGGGAGGGGGCAATGAGCAGTTCTTC. This chain connects TRBV7-9 to TRBJ2-1; 16 bases are a match to TRBD2. The CDR3 contains 16 residues. V was clipped by 5 bases and J by 6 bases; unmatched bases: 4. Germline V CDR1 and CDR2: SEHNR, FQNEAQ (reference sequence).

V and J are TRBV28 and TRBJ1-1; TRBD1 matches at 8 bases. Germline lookup yields CDR1 MDHEN and CDR2 SYDVKM. V lost 1 base to trimming and J lost 1 base; unmatched junction nucleotides: 2. CDR3 size: 15 residues. Here the CDR3 reads CASSLSGTGNTEAFF. The DNA for the CDR3 is TGTGCCAGCAGTTTATCTGGGACAGGGAACACTGAAGCTTTCTTT. Variable domain in full (rest from reference TRBV28 and TRBJ1-1): DVKVTQSSRYLVKRTGEKVFLECVQDMDHENMFWYRQDPGLGLRLIYFSYDVKMKEKGDIPEGYSVSREKKERFSLILESASTNQTSMYLCASSLSGTGNTEAFFGQGTRLTVV.

The chain links TRBV2 to TRBJ2-2; 11 nucleotides match TRBD2. This CDR3 has 19 amino acids. Germline CDR1 reads SNHLY; CDR2 reads FYNNEI. V was pared by 6 bases and J by 6 bases, with 18 bases of the junction left unmatched. The CDR3 sequence: CASSRTGTSGPARPGELFF. For the CDR3, the DNA is TGTGCCAGCAGCAGGACCGGGACTAGCGGCCCCGCGCGGCCCGGGGAGCTGTTTTTT.

On this clone: Within the sample, other DNA sequences also encode this same CDR3. The chain is built from TRBV2 and TRBJ2-1; TRBD2 aligns across 10 bases. The junction had 2 bases not matched to a gene; V was cut back by 2 bases and J by 4 bases. The germline V gene encodes CDR1 SNHLY and CDR2 FYNNEI. CDR3 size: 15 residues. The CDR3 loop is CASSERTSGYNEQFF. The CDR3 nucleotides read TGTGCCAGCAGTGAAAGGACTAGCGGTTACAATGAGCAGTTCTTC.

This chain connects TRBV12-5 to TRBJ2-1; 14 bases line up with TRBD2. Trimming at V came to 3 bases and at J to 10 bases, leaving 32 bases not matched to a gene. Germline CDR1 is LGHNT and CDR2 is FRNRAP. CDR3 length: 24 residues. CDR3 coding DNA: TGTGCTAGTGGTTTTCGGGCCCGCGGACTAGCGGGAGGAGAATACAATAGGCGGTATGGGGAGCAGTTCTTC. Protein sequence: CASGFRARGLAGGEYNRRYGEQFF.

The chain carries TRBV13 and TRBJ1-1; D is unresolved. Germline CDR1 and CDR2: PRHDT and FYEKMQ (reference sequence). V lost 0 bases and J lost 1, with 9 bases in between. This CDR3 has 15 amino acids. The chain's CDR3 is CASSLGGSKNTEAFF. The CDR3, as DNA: TGTGCCAGCAGCTTAGGGGGCTCGAAGAACACTGAAGCTTTCTTT.

V usage is TRBV2 and J usage is TRBJ1-4; TRBD1 might be the D (5 bases). CDR3 length equals 14 residues. Germline values: CDR1 SNHLY, CDR2 FYNNEI. Trimming left V 4 bases short and J 2 bases short, with 8 bases between. As DNA, the CDR3 is TGTGCCAGCAGTGTAGACAGTACTAATGAAAAACTGTTTTTT. It codes for CASSVDSTNEKLFF.